This T cell receptor (beta chain) was found in a study of T cell responses to AZD1222 COVID-19 vaccine. In germline, CDR1 is LNHNV, CDR2 YYDKDF (reference sequence). V lost 0 bases to trimming and J lost 2 bases, with 14 bases between them. This CDR3 comprises 17 residues. TCRdb's table, derived via immunoSEQ multiplex PCR, lists solely in-frame clones and lacks some. The sample lists 100,000 to 130,000 clones, around 84% occurring once. This receptor was taken from an adult in good health. Material: peripheral blood, obtained on day 0 of AZD1222 vaccination. The chain employs TRBV15 and TRBJ1-3; weak D call: TRBD1 (6 bases). CDR3 sequence: CATSREVDRLTGNTIYF. In DNA, the CDR3 is TGTGCCACCAGCAGAGAGGTGGACAGATTAACTGGAAACACCATATATTTT.